The rows below give T cell receptor beta chains drawn from one sample of a study of blood T cell repertoires in COVID-19. Data came from immunoSEQ multiplex PCR; TCRdb stores just in-frame clones and leaves some out. Of some 130,000 clones listed, roughly 71% are singletons. Sequenced input: peripheral blood. Receptors originate from a man older than 75 with acute or convalescent COVID-19. The CDR3 runs from the conserved cysteine through the conserved F or W. The D gene is left open where the match is weak. Clone sizes are given selectively: once, few, many, or a class where the clone is expanded.

v_call	j_call	d_call	clone_size	cdr3_nt	cdr3_aa
TRBV5-4	TRBJ2-1	TRBD1	few	TGTGCCAGCAGCATACGACAGGGTTACAATGAGCAGTTCTTC	CASSIRQGYNEQFF
TRBV6-5	TRBJ2-7	TRBD2	.	TGTGCCAGCAGTAAACTAGCGGGGGGCTACGAGCAGTACTTC	CASSKLAGGYEQYF
TRBV24-1	TRBJ2-1	TRBD1	.	TGTGCCACCAGTGATACACGACAGGGGGCTTTTATAATCAATGAGCAGTTCTTC	CATSDTRQGAFIINEQFF
TRBV7-3	TRBJ2-3	.	.	TGTGCCAGCAGCCAAGACGGGATTAACACAGATACGCAGTATTTT	CASSQDGINTDTQYF
TRBV7-9	TRBJ2-1	.	.	TGTGCCAGCAGCTTAGATCGGAGCAATGAGCAGTTCTTC	CASSLDRSNEQFF
TRBV28	TRBJ1-2	.	.	TGTGCCAGCAGGGACAGAAATTCCTATGGCTACACCTTC	CASRDRNSYGYTF
TRBV5-6	TRBJ2-7	TRBD2	once	TGTGCCAGCAGCCATGCGATAGCGGGGGGTTACGAGCAGTACTTC	CASSHAIAGGYEQYF
TRBV7-8	TRBJ2-3	.	.	TGTGCCAGCAGCTTAGCCACCCCGGGACTGAGCACAGATACGCAGTATTTT	CASSLATPGLSTDTQYF
TRBV2	TRBJ1-6	.	.	TGTGCCAGCATCCGGGGGGTCTCTTCACCCCTCCACTTT	CASIRGVSSPLHF
TRBV27	TRBJ1-3	.	few	TGTGCCAGCAGTCCCACGAGGTCTGGAAACACCATATATTTT	CASSPTRSGNTIYF
TRBV5-1	TRBJ2-5	TRBD2	.	TGCGCCAGCACCCTGTCAGCGGGGGGTCAAGAGACCCAGTACTTC	CASTLSAGGQETQYF
TRBV10-3	TRBJ2-3	.	.	TGTGCCATCAGTGAGTCAGCCAGAGCGGGCACAGATACGCAGTATTTT	CAISESARAGTDTQYF
TRBV18	TRBJ1-2	TRBD1	.	TGTGCCAGCTCAGCGAGCCTGCGACAGGGGCTATATGGCTACACCTTC	CASSASLRQGLYGYTF
TRBV19	TRBJ1-3	.	.	TGTGCCAGTACTTCTGAGGGAAGAAACACCATATATTTT	CASTSEGRNTIYF
TRBV5-1	TRBJ2-7	TRBD2	many	TGCGCCAGCAGCTCCTTAGCGGGGCTAGGGTACGAGCAGTACTTC	CASSSLAGLGYEQYF
TRBV5-8	TRBJ2-4	.	few	TGTGCCAGCAGCTTGCTAGAGAAAAACATTCAGTACTTC	CASSLLEKNIQYF
TRBV11-2	TRBJ2-1	.	.	TGTGCCAGCAGCTTAGCGGGAAGCTCCTACAATGAGCAGTTCTTC	CASSLAGSSYNEQFF
TRBV29-1	TRBJ2-1	TRBD1	few	TGCAGCGTTACCGGGACAGGGAACAATGAGCAGTTCTTC	CSVTGTGNNEQFF
TRBV6-5	TRBJ2-7	TRBD2	.	TGTGCCAGCAGTATCGGGACTATCCACGTCGAGCAGTACTTC	CASSIGTIHVEQYF
TRBV9	TRBJ2-1	.	.	TGTGCCAGCAGCGCTCAGGGGAAGGGAGCAGGGGTCTTC	CASSAQGKGAGVF
TRBV6-6	TRBJ2-7	.	.	TGTGCCAGCAGTCAGCAGGTCGCAGGTTCCTACGAGCAGTACTTC	CASSQQVAGSYEQYF
TRBV5-1	TRBJ2-3	.	few	TGCGCCAGCAGAGACTCCGCCCCAGATACGCAGTATTTT	CASRDSAPDTQYF
TRBV6-4	TRBJ1-6	.	.	TGTGCCAGCAGTCCCCAGGGGCTCTATAATTCACCCCTCCACTTT	CASSPQGLYNSPLHF
TRBV19	TRBJ2-7	.	few	TGTGCCAGTAGTATTGCAGGGCTGAAGGAGCAGTACTTC	CASSIAGLKEQYF
TRBV28	TRBJ1-5	.	few	TGTGCCAGCAGTTTGCGGGTGGGAGTCAATCAGCCCCAGCATTTT	CASSLRVGVNQPQHF
TRBV2	TRBJ1-5	TRBD1	.	TGTGCCAGCAGTGAGGACAGGGCTAATCAGCCCCAGCATTTT	CASSEDRANQPQHF
TRBV2	TRBJ2-7	.	.	TGTGCCAGCAGCACTCCCGAGTTCCAGTACTTC	CASSTPEFQYF
TRBV5-8	TRBJ2-1	TRBD1	.	TGTGCCAGCAGCTTTTTGACAGGGGTGGTTTCCGTGGGTGAGCAGTTCTTC	CASSFLTGVVSVGEQFF
TRBV5-4	TRBJ1-6	.	.	TGTGCCAGCAGCCCTCAAGGGGGCTATAATTCACCCCTCCACTTT	CASSPQGGYNSPLHF
TRBV4-1	TRBJ1-6	.	.	TGCGCCAGCAGCCAAGATCGGTCAGCGCCCCTCCACTTT	CASSQDRSAPLHF
TRBV9	TRBJ2-7	.	.	TGTGCCAGCAGCGTAGACCCCACAGGTTCCTACGAGCAGTACTTC	CASSVDPTGSYEQYF
TRBV14	TRBJ2-5	.	many	TGTGCCAGCAGCCAATTGGCAACAGAGACCCAGTACTTC	CASSQLATETQYF
TRBV18	TRBJ2-1	.	few	TGTGCCAGCTCACCACTAGGGGCCACAGGCTTCAATGAGCAGTTCTTC	CASSPLGATGFNEQFF
TRBV5-4	TRBJ1-1	TRBD1	once	TGTGCCAGCAGCACAGGGGGCAGCACTGAAGCTTTCTTT	CASSTGGSTEAFF
TRBV6-5	TRBJ2-7	TRBD2	.	TGTGCCAGCAGTTATAGGGCTAGCGGACCCTACGAGCAGTACTTC	CASSYRASGPYEQYF
TRBV7-3	TRBJ2-3	.	.	TGTGCCAGCAGCTTAAACGGGGTCACAGATACGCAGTATTTT	CASSLNGVTDTQYF
TRBV29-1	TRBJ2-1	TRBD2	.	TGCAGCGTTGAAGGTCCGGGACTAGCGGACAATGAGCAGTTCTTC	CSVEGPGLADNEQFF
TRBV4-1	TRBJ2-7	TRBD1	.	TGCGCCAGCAGCCGGGGGTCTCCGGGACAGGGAAAGGGAGAGCAGTACTTC	CASSRGSPGQGKGEQYF
TRBV6-1	TRBJ1-2	.	.	TGTGCCAGCAGTGAAGGGCCGGGACTTAGGGCTTTTAACTATGGCTACACCTTC	CASSEGPGLRAFNYGYTF
TRBV5-1	TRBJ2-3	TRBD1	.	TGCGCCAGCAGCTTCCCGAGGACAGGGGCGTTCACAGATACGCAGTATTTT	CASSFPRTGAFTDTQYF
TRBV7-9	TRBJ1-1	.	.	TGTGCCAGCAGCTTAGCGTTGTCCCAGAACACTGAAGCTTTCTTT	CASSLALSQNTEAFF
TRBV29-1	TRBJ2-7	TRBD1	.	TGCAGCGTTCAATCCGGGACAGGGGGTTCCGAGCAGTACTTC	CSVQSGTGGSEQYF
TRBV19	TRBJ2-5	TRBD1	once	TGTGCCAGTAGTAGGGACAGGGAAGAGACCCAGTACTTC	CASSRDREETQYF
TRBV15	TRBJ1-2	TRBD1	.	TGTGCCACCAGCAGTGGACAGGGGGAATATGGCTACACCTTC	CATSSGQGEYGYTF
TRBV4-1	TRBJ2-5	TRBD2	.	TGCGCCAGCAGCCCTACTCCTAGCGGGGCCCAAGAGACCCAGTACTTC	CASSPTPSGAQETQYF
TRBV5-1	TRBJ2-4	TRBD1	.	TGCGCCAGCAGCCCGACAGGGGGCTCGGAAAACATTCAGTACTTC	CASSPTGGSENIQYF
TRBV19	TRBJ1-6	.	.	TGTGCCAGTAGCGTCAGGGGTTTCGTCTCTTCACCCCTCCACTTT	CASSVRGFVSSPLHF
TRBV14	TRBJ2-7	.	few	TGTGCCAGCAGCCAAGGGACAGTCCCGTCTTACGAGCAGTACTTC	CASSQGTVPSYEQYF
TRBV20-1	TRBJ1-1	.	.	TGCAGTGCTACCAAAGGAGGGAAAGCTTTCTTT	CSATKGGKAFF
TRBV20-1	TRBJ2-5	.	.	TGCAGTGCCAGTAGCACAGACCAAGAGACCCAGTACTTC	CSASSTDQETQYF
TRBV3-1/TRBV3-2	TRBJ1-6	.	.	TGTGCCAGCAGCCAAAGCCGTAATTCACCCCTCCACTTT	CASSQSRNSPLHF
TRBV5-4	TRBJ1-3	.	.	TGTGCCAGCAGCCCCGGGACTAACTCTGGAAACACCATATATTTT	CASSPGTNSGNTIYF
TRBV4-1	TRBJ1-4	TRBD1	few	TGCGCCAGCAGCCCTACCCCGACAGGGGTGGCTAATGAAAAACTGTTTTTT	CASSPTPTGVANEKLFF
TRBV6-1	TRBJ2-5	TRBD2	.	TGTGCCAGCAGTGTCCGACTAGCGGGGGGGCTGGACCCAGAGACCCAGTACTTC	CASSVRLAGGLDPETQYF
TRBV5-5	TRBJ1-1	.	.	TGTGCCAGCAGCTTGGCCAGTGAAGCTTTCTTT	CASSLASEAFF
TRBV3-1/TRBV3-2	TRBJ2-5	TRBD1	once	TGTGCCAGCAGCCAGGGGGACAGGGGAGAGACCCAGTACTTC	CASSQGDRGETQYF
TRBV11-2	TRBJ1-2	TRBD1	many	TGTGCCAGCAGCTTTTTAAAAGGGGGCGTCGACTATGGCTACACCTTC	CASSFLKGGVDYGYTF
TRBV2	TRBJ1-6	TRBD1	.	TGTGCCAGCAGAGCCACAGGGGAGAATTCACCCCTCCACTTT	CASRATGENSPLHF
TRBV2	TRBJ2-7	TRBD2	few	TGTGCCAGCAGTGTCACTAGCGGGGGGAACGAGCAGTACTTC	CASSVTSGGNEQYF